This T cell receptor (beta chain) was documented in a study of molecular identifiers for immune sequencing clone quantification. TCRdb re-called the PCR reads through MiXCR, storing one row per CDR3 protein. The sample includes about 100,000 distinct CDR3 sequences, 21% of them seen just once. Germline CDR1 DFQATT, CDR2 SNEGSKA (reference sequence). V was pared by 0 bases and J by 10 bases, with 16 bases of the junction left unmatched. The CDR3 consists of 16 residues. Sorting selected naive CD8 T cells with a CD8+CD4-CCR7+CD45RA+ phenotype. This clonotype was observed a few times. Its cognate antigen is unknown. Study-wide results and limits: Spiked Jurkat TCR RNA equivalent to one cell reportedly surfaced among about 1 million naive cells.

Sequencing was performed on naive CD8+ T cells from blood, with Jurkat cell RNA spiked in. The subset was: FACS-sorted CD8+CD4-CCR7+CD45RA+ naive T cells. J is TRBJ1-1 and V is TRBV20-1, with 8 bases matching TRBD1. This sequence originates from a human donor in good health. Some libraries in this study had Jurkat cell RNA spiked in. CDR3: CSARDQAGGYYQGAFF. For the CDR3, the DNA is TGCAGTGCTAGAGATCAGGCAGGGGGCTATTATCAAGGAGCTTTCTTT.